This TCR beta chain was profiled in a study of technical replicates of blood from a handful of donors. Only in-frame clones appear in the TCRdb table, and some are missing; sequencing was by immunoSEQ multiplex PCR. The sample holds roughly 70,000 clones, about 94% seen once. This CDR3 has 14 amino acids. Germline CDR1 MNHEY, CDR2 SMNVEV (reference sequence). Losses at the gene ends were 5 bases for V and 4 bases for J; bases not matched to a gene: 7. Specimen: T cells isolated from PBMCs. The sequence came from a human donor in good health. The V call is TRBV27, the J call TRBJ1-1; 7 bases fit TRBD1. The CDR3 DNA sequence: TGTGCCAGCAGTGCGTACAGGGGAGTCACTGAAGCTTTCTTT. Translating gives CASSAYRGVTEAFF.